This TCR beta chain was sequenced during a study of post-analysis software for immune sequencing data. Turning to the study itself: Disease courses included relapsing-remitting, secondary progressive and progressive-relapsing multiple sclerosis.

Regarding the study as a whole: Roughly five TRBV segments, including TRBV5-6, TRBV5-1 and TRBV20-1, were more frequent in patients than controls.

Each TCR beta cDNA library carried unique molecular identifiers. Each CDR3 protein is one row after TCRdb ran MiXCR on the PCR reads. In the table there are 450,000 to 700,000 distinct CDR3 sequences, roughly 40% of which are singletons. A remark on this clonotype: The target antigen is unknown.

V lost 10 bases and J 0 bases, leaving 12 bases between the germline ends. Germline V gene sequence: CDR1 SNHLY, CDR2 FYNNEI. The CDR3 runs to 14 residues. The clonotype was recovered from a girl aged 10-17 years with multiple sclerosis. The sequenced material came from blood. The chain has TRBV2 and TRBJ1-4; TRBD1 is a possible D gene (5 bases). The CDR3 coding sequence is TGTGCCATCTCGACAGACCCAACTAATGAAAAACTGTTTTTT. This encodes CAISTDPTNEKLFF.